The 32 T cell receptor beta chains given below trace back to one sample, sequenced in a study of OX40 agonist ivuxolimab in advanced cancers. The method was immunoSEQ multiplex PCR; TCRdb's version includes in-frame clones alone and lacks a portion of them. The table lists under 70,000 clones, over 75% of them singletons, with around 6.5% in the top ten. Sequenced material: CD4+ or CD8+ T cells sorted from blood, taken in a trial of the OX40 agonist ivuxolimab. These receptor sequences come from an adult with an advanced solid tumor such as melanoma, head and neck, liver or kidney cancer.

V is TRBV13 and J is TRBJ1-1; D is possibly TRBD1 (5 bases). This CDR3 is 12 amino acids long. V was cut by 2 bases and J by 8 bases, with 9 bases left in between. Germline loops: CDR1 PRHDT, CDR2 FYEKMQ (reference sequence). CDR3 DNA: TGTGCCAGCAGCTTAACAGGTTCAGAAGCTTTCTTT. Amino acid sequence: CASSLTGSEAFF.

This chain uses TRBV28 with TRBJ2-1, with a possible D match to TRBD2 (5 bases). Trimming cost V 6 bases and J 1 base, with 13 bases left between them. The V gene's germline CDR1 is MDHEN and CDR2 SYDVKM. This CDR3 has 15 amino acids. The CDR3 DNA sequence: TGTGCCAGCAGGCTTGGGGAGATATCCTACAATGAGCAGTTCTTC. Translation: CASRLGEISYNEQFF.

The rearrangement uses TRBV29-1 and TRBJ2-5; D possibly uses TRBD1 or TRBD2 (5 bases each). V was trimmed by 2 bases and J by 5 bases, leaving 15 bases between them. This CDR3 region has 14 residues. Germline V CDR1 and CDR2: SQVTM, ANQGSEA. The CDR3 spells CSVESGADWETQYF. DNA of the CDR3: TGCAGCGTTGAATCCGGGGCGGATTGGGAGACCCAGTACTTC. Looking up the rest from reference TRBV29-1 and TRBJ2-5 gives the full variable domain: SAVISQKPSRDICQRGTSLTIQCQVDSQVTMMFWYRQQPGQSLTLIATANQGSEATYESGFVIDKFPISRPNLTFSTLTVSNMSPEDSSIYLCSVESGADWETQYFGPGTRLLVL.

V is TRBV7-8 and J is TRBJ2-2; tentative D call: TRBD2 (6 bases). Germline V lookup: CDR1 SGHVS, CDR2 FQNEAQ. This CDR3 region has 15 residues. Trimming removed 5 bases at V and 0 bases at J, with 10 bases between. The CDR3 DNA follows: TGTGCCAGCAGCGGGGACTTTACGAACACCGGGGAGCTGTTTTTT. This gives the protein CASSGDFTNTGELFF.

The chain links TRBV11-2 to TRBJ2-1; 9 bases map to TRBD2. The CDR3 has 16 residues. Germline CDR1 SGHAT, CDR2 FQNNGV. Unmatched junction bases numbered 5, after V lost 3 bases and J lost 2 bases. Written as DNA, the CDR3 is TGTGCCAGCAGCTTCCTTATAGCGGGAGCCTACAATGAGCAGTTCTTC. Its translation is CASSFLIAGAYNEQFF.

V usage is TRBV7-9 and J usage is TRBJ2-7; D ambiguous. The ends were cut back, 2 bases at V and 5 bases at J, with 4 bases in the middle. The CDR3 has 11 amino acids. The germline V gene has CDR1 SEHNR and CDR2 FQNEAQ (reference sequence). For the CDR3, the DNA is TGTGCCAGCAGCTTATCCCACGAGCAGTACTTC. Translation: CASSLSHEQYF.

The count of this clone is one. In DNA, the CDR3 is TGTGCCACCAGCAGAGAGCGACAGTACGAGCAGTACTTC. It specifies CATSRERQYEQYF. The chain combines TRBV15 with TRBJ2-7, with a tentative D call TRBD1 (5 bases). Germline CDR1 is LNHNV and CDR2 is YYDKDF (reference sequence). The CDR3 extends over 13 amino acids. The V gene lost 0 bases and the J gene lost 4 bases, with 7 bases spanning the gap. Full variable domain (rest looked up from reference TRBV15 and TRBJ2-7): DAMVIQNPRYQVTQFGKPVTLSCSQTLNHNVMYWYQQKSSQAPKLLFHYYDKDFNNEADTPDNFQSRRPNTSFCFLDIRSPGLGDTAMYLCATSRERQYEQYFGPGTRLTVT.

The chain employs TRBV4-1 and TRBJ2-1; 11 bases fit TRBD2. This CDR3 has 17 amino acids. The germline V gene encodes CDR1 MGHRA and CDR2 YSYEKL. After removal of 4 bases from V and 5 bases from J, the junction contained 10 bases not matched to a gene. As DNA, the CDR3 is TGCGCCAGCAGCCGAATTACCGGGACTAGCGGTCACAATGAGCAGTTCTTC. Translated, it gives CASSRITGTSGHNEQFF.

This clone showed up just a few times. The chain combines TRBV29-1 with TRBJ1-1; TRBD1 might be the D (6 bases). From germline, CDR1 is SQVTM and CDR2 ANQGSEA. Trimming shortened V by 2 bases and J by 7 bases, and 11 bases separated the two germline ends. There are 12 residues in the CDR3. The CDR3 protein is CSVERQAGEAFF. The DNA of the CDR3 is TGCAGCGTTGAAAGACAGGCAGGTGAAGCTTTCTTT.

The chain employs TRBV15 and TRBJ1-2; possible D gene TRBD1, 5 bases. CDR1 is LNHNV, CDR2 YYDKDF, per germline (reference sequence). This CDR3 region has 11 residues. DNA for the CDR3: TGTGCGGTCAGGGACCTATATGGCTACACCTTC. As protein: CAVRDLYGYTF.

The chain is built from TRBV28 and TRBJ2-5; possible D gene TRBD1, 6 bases. CDR1 is MDHEN and CDR2 is SYDVKM in the germline V gene. The CDR3 runs to 15 residues. V shed 4 bases and J shed 5 bases, with 17 bases lying between them. In nucleotides, the CDR3 is TGTGCCAGCAGTTCCATACAGGGAAATCTGGAGACCCAGTACTTC. Protein: CASSSIQGNLETQYF.

V is TRBV7-9 and J is TRBJ2-1; D is perhaps TRBD2 (5 bases). CDR1 and CDR2 (germline): SEHNR, FQNEAQ (reference sequence). This CDR3 has 17 amino acids. Between the trimmed V and J ends, which lost 0 bases and 5 bases, there was a span of 17 bases. The chain's CDR3 is CASSLAVGGGQHNEQFF. The CDR3, as DNA: TGTGCCAGCAGCTTAGCCGTAGGAGGCGGTCAACACAATGAGCAGTTCTTC.

This chain joins TRBV9 and TRBJ2-7; 7 positions agree with TRBD2. Germline loops: CDR1 SGDLS, CDR2 YYNGEE. Losses at the gene ends were 4 bases for V and 1 base for J; bases not matched to a gene: 5. CDR3 size: 14 residues. The CDR3 nucleotides read TGTGCCAGCAGCTTCAGCGGGGATTCCTACGAGCAGTACTTC. This gives the protein CASSFSGDSYEQYF. Variable domain in full (rest from reference TRBV9 and TRBJ2-7): DSGVTQTPKHLITATGQRVTLRCSPRSGDLSVYWYQQSLDQGLQFLIQYYNGEERAKGNILERFSAQQFPDLHSELNLSSLELGDSALYFCASSFSGDSYEQYFGPGTRLTVT.

This clone has only one observation. V gene TRBV6-5 combines with J gene TRBJ2-3; no reliable D call. Germline V CDR1 and CDR2: MNHEY, SVGAGI. V lost 5 bases and J 0 bases, leaving 9 bases between the germline ends. CDR3 length equals 14 residues. CDR3: CASSATGSTDTQYF. CDR3 coding DNA: TGTGCCAGCAGTGCCACCGGGAGCACAGATACGCAGTATTTT.

The chain is built from TRBV13 and TRBJ1-2, with D possibly matching TRBD1 (5 bases). Looked up from germline, CDR1 is PRHDT and CDR2 is FYEKMQ (reference sequence). Trimming stripped 5 bases from V and 4 bases from J, with 14 bases between. This CDR3 is built from 14 residues. In DNA form, the CDR3 reads TGTGCCAGCAGCCCCCGGGGGGGAGGCTATGGCTACACCTTC. This sequence encodes CASSPRGGGYGYTF.

This chain uses TRBV27 with TRBJ2-5; 12 positions match TRBD2. Germline lookup yields CDR1 MNHEY and CDR2 SMNVEV (reference sequence). This CDR3 has 19 amino acids. Losses at the gene ends were 0 bases for V and 2 bases for J; bases not matched to a gene: 10. The CDR3 region is CASSLSMTSGRGWQETQYF. The CDR3 DNA sequence: TGTGCCAGCAGTTTATCGATGACTAGCGGGAGAGGTTGGCAAGAGACCCAGTACTTC.

The chain has TRBV6-1 and TRBJ1-2; TRBD1 might be the D (5 bases). This CDR3 has 15 amino acids. In germline, CDR1 is MNHNS, CDR2 SASEGT. V shed 6 bases and J shed 2 bases, with 16 bases lying between them. CDR3 loop: CASSTGTAYNYGYTF. In nucleotides, the CDR3 is TGTGCCAGCAGCACCGGGACGGCCTACAACTATGGCTACACCTTC.

The chain recombines TRBV7-9 with TRBJ2-2; D gene unclear. V dropped 5 bases and J dropped 1 base, with 11 bases sitting between them. This CDR3 has 15 residues. Germline V gives CDR1 SEHNR, CDR2 FQNEAQ (reference sequence). CDR3 bases: TGTGCCAGCAGCCCCACGGGTCGGAACACCGGGGAGCTGTTTTTT. Protein: CASSPTGRNTGELFF.

The rearrangement links TRBV30 to TRBJ1-2; D remains ambiguous. Germline assignment: CDR1 GTSNPN and CDR2 SVGIG (reference sequence). The CDR3 has 13 residues. V was cut by 0 bases and J by 6 bases, with 11 bases left in between. In DNA, the CDR3 is TGTGCCTGGAGTGTAGGGAGGTTCGATGGCTACACCTTC. This gives the protein CAWSVGRFDGYTF.

This sequence joins TRBV15 and TRBJ2-2; no reliable D call. The germline V gene has CDR1 LNHNV and CDR2 YYDKDF (reference sequence). V gave up 7 bases and J gave up 2 bases, with 11 bases separating them. The CDR3 is 14 residues long. CDR3 loop: CATTYSRNTGELFF. The CDR3 DNA sequence: TGTGCCACCACCTATAGCAGAAACACCGGGGAGCTGTTTTTT.

This chain connects TRBV13 to TRBJ1-4; tentative D call: TRBD1 (5 bases). The CDR3 runs 16 residues. Germline loops: CDR1 PRHDT, CDR2 FYEKMQ (reference sequence). V was pared by 1 base and J by 8 bases, with 17 bases between. CDR3 in DNA: TGTGCCAGCAGCTTAGTACAGTCCGGGGGAAGGGAAAAACTGTTTTTT. Translating it yields CASSLVQSGGREKLFF.

This chain uses TRBV5-4 with TRBJ1-1; D ambiguous. The CDR3 consists of 14 residues. The V gene's germline CDR1 is SGHNT and CDR2 YYREEE (reference sequence). V was clipped by 0 bases and J by 0 bases, with 6 bases between them. CDR3 DNA: TGTGCCAGCAGCTTGGCTTTGATGAACACTGAAGCTTTCTTT. Residues: CASSLALMNTEAFF.

This clone was observed a handful of times. This chain connects TRBV11-2 to TRBJ2-3; 11 bases agree with TRBD1. Looked up from germline, CDR1 is SGHAT and CDR2 is FQNNGV. The CDR3 consists of 17 residues. After removal of 1 base from V and 5 bases from J, the junction contained 8 bases not matched to a gene. The CDR3: CASSLATGTGGEDTQYF. The CDR3 DNA reads TGTGCCAGCAGCTTAGCAACAGGGACAGGGGGTGAAGATACGCAGTATTTT.

Here the CDR3 reads CASSLSTARNTEAFF. The CDR3 nucleotides are TGTGCCAGCAGCTTATCGACGGCCAGGAACACTGAAGCTTTCTTT. The V and J genes are TRBV7-8 and TRBJ1-1; D is uncertain. V lost 2 bases, J lost 1 base, and 11 bases lay in between. CDR1 is SGHVS, CDR2 FQNEAQ, per germline. The length of the CDR3 is 15 residues.

The chain employs TRBV19 and TRBJ1-2; 8 positions match TRBD1. The CDR3 runs to 14 residues. V lost 3 bases to trimming and J lost 8 bases; unmatched junction nucleotides: 8. Germline values: CDR1 LNHDA, CDR2 SQIVND (reference sequence). As DNA, the CDR3 is TGTGCCAGTAGTATTAGCGGGACAGGCTACGGCTACACCTTC. It translates to CASSISGTGYGYTF.

V usage is TRBV19 and J usage is TRBJ1-5, with D possibly TRBD1 on 5 matching bases. CDR3 length equals 16 residues. The germline V and J ends were trimmed by 7 bases and 0 bases, with 16 bases remaining between them. The germline gives CDR1 LNHDA, CDR2 SQIVND (reference sequence). The CDR3 DNA sequence: TGTGCCAGTAACGAGGAGCAGGGCTATAGCAATCAGCCCCAGCATTTT. It is translated as CASNEEQGYSNQPQHF. Drawing the rest from reference TRBV19 and TRBJ1-5, the complete variable domain is DGGITQSPKYLFRKEGQNVTLSCEQNLNHDAMYWYRQDPGQGLRLIYYSQIVNDFQKGDIAEGYSVSREKKESFPLTVTSAQKNPTAFYLCASNEEQGYSNQPQHFGDGTRLSIL.

This chain connects TRBV5-6 to TRBJ1-1; 7 bases align to TRBD1. V lost 6 bases and J lost 7; bases outside the gene matches: 12. From germline, CDR1 is SGHDT and CDR2 YYEEEE. CDR3 length: 14 residues. CDR3 amino acids: CASNQGQLPYEAFF. CDR3 nucleotide sequence: TGTGCCAGCAACCAGGGACAGCTACCTTATGAAGCTTTCTTT.

Worth noting for this clone: The identical CDR3 is also encoded by other nucleotide sequences in the sample. The rearrangement joins TRBV28 to TRBJ1-5, with D unresolved. Germline V gene data show CDR1 as MDHEN and CDR2 as SYDVKM. This CDR3 contains 13 residues. V gave up 3 bases and J gave up 1 base, with 4 bases separating them. The CDR3 nucleotides are TGTGCCAGCAGTTTCGGCAGCAATCAGCCCCAGCATTTT. It codes for CASSFGSNQPQHF.

This rearrangement joins TRBV29-1 to TRBJ1-1; D may be TRBD1 (6 bases). V lost 1 base to trimming and J lost 1 base, with 10 bases between them. This CDR3 contains 14 residues. Germline V gene data show CDR1 as SQVTM and CDR2 as ANQGSEA. CDR3 protein: CSVEGYRENTEAFF. The DNA for the CDR3 is TGCAGCGTTGAAGGCTACAGGGAGAACACTGAAGCTTTCTTT.

This clone showed up many times. V is TRBV7-9 and J is TRBJ1-1, with D perhaps matching TRBD1 (5 bases). With 1 base removed from V and 6 bases from J, the gap between germline ends came to 15 bases. Germline CDR1 is SEHNR and CDR2 is FQNEAQ (reference sequence). The CDR3 runs to 15 residues. The chain's CDR3 is CASSLERGYLPEAFF. The CDR3 DNA sequence: TGTGCCAGCAGCTTAGAGCGGGGGTACCTTCCTGAAGCTTTCTTT.

The chain has TRBV27 and TRBJ2-7; 7 nucleotides align to TRBD2. J lost 6 bases, V lost 5 bases, and 13 bases had no gene match. Germline CDR1 and CDR2: MNHEY and SMNVEV (reference sequence). The CDR3 runs 15 residues. The DNA of the CDR3 is TGTGCCAGCAGTAGCGGGACGGTCAGAACTAGCGAGCAGTACTTC. This sequence encodes CASSSGTVRTSEQYF.

The CDR3 sequence: CASSSGRAPQETQYF. CDR3 in DNA: TGTGCCAGCAGTAGCGGGAGGGCCCCTCAAGAGACCCAGTACTTC. The rearrangement uses TRBV7-6 and TRBJ2-5; TRBD2 matches at 11 bases. Germline values: CDR1 SGHVS, CDR2 FNYEAQ. Trimming removed 6 bases from V and 2 bases from J; junction bases left unmatched: 5. This CDR3 contains 15 residues.